Below, one T cell receptor (beta chain) is given with its context. A single base separates this from a much larger clone, so it may be a read error. The CDR3 contains 15 residues. The germline V and J ends were trimmed by 1 base and 4 bases, with 13 bases remaining between them. Per germline, CDR1 MDHEN and CDR2 SYDVKM. Time point meaning: persistent/refractory GD, antithyroid drugs over 5 years with positive TRAb. RNA isolated from PBMCs was used to make the TCR library. The data derive from a study of regulatory T cells in long-lasting Graves disease. According to the study, TCR beta libraries were built with iRepertoire HTBI primers and CDR3-region Arm-PCR. TCRdb ran MiXCR on the multiplex PCR reads and lists one entry per CDR3 protein. There are about 420,000 distinct CDR3 sequences in the sample; about 20% occur only once, and around 24% lies in the top ten.

The sequencing here drew on peripheral blood mononuclear cells (PBMCs), taken when the disease was refractory, from a patient treated with antithyroid drugs. The chain recombines TRBV28 with TRBJ2-5; D uncertain. This TCR was recovered from a female donor with Graves disease. CDR3 region: CASSLFLYPGETQYF. The CDR3 nucleotides read TGTGCCAGCAGTTTATTTCTATACCCGGGAGAGACCCAGTACTTC.